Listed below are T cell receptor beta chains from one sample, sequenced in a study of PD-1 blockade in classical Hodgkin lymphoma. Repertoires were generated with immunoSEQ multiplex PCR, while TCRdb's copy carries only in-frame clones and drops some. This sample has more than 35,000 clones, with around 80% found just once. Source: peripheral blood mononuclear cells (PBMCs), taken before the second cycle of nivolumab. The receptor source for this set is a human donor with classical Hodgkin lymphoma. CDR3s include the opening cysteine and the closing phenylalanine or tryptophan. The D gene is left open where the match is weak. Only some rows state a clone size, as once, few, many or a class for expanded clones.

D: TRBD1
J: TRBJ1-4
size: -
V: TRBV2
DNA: TGTGCCAGCGGGACAGGGAGAAGGGCTAATGAAAAACTGTTTTTT
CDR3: CASGTGRRANEKLFF

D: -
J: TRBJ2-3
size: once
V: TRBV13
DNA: TGTGCCAGCAGCTTAGGAACGGGGGTGGGCACAGATACGCAGTATTTT
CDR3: CASSLGTGVGTDTQYF

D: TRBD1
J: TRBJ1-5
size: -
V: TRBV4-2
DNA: TGTGCCAGCAGCCAAGAGGGTCAGGGGGCCGAGAGCAATCAGCCCCAGCATTTT
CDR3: CASSQEGQGAESNQPQHF

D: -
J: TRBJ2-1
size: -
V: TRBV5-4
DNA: TGTGCCAGCAGCGCACCGGGAAATGAGCAGTTCTTC
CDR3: CASSAPGNEQFF

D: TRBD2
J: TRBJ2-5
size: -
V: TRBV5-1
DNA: TGCGCCAGCAGCAAACTAGCGGGGGGGACAGAGACCCAGTACTTC
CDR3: CASSKLAGGTETQYF

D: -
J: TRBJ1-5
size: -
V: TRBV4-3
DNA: TGCGCCAGCAGCCAAGATGGGGGGAGGTGGAATAGCAATCAGCCCCAGCATTTT
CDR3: CASSQDGGRWNSNQPQHF

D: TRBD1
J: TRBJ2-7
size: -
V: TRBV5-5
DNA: TGTGCCAGCAGCATTCAGGGGGACTCCTACGAGCAGTACTTC
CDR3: CASSIQGDSYEQYF

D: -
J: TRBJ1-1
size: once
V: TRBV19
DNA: TGTGCCACGCGTCTCAGGGCAACTGAAGCTTTCTTT
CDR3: CATRLRATEAFF

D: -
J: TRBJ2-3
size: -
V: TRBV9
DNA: TGTGCCACCTCCTGGGGGACCACAGATACGCAGTATTTT
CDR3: CATSWGTTDTQYF

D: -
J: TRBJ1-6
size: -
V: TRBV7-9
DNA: TGTGCCAGCAGCCGACGGGGGGTGAGCTCCTATAATTCACCCCTCCACTTT
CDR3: CASSRRGVSSYNSPLHF

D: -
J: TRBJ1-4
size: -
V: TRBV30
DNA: TGTGCCTGGAGTGTGAGGGGGTGGTATGAAAAACTGTTTTTT
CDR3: CAWSVRGWYEKLFF

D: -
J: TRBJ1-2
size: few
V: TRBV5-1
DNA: TGCGCCAGCAGCTTGAGTTTACAGAACTATGGCTACACCTTC
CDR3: CASSLSLQNYGYTF

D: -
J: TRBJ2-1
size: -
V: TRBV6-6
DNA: TGTGCCAGCAGCCCAGACCTCGGGAATGAGCAGTTCTTC
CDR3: CASSPDLGNEQFF

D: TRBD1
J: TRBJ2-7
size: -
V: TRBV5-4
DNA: TGTGCCAGCAGCTGGGACAGGGTGGCCGAGCAGTACTTC
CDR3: CASSWDRVAEQYF

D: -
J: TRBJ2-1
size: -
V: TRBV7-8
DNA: TGTGCCAGCAGCTTAGTTGCCTCCTACAATGAGCAGTTCTTC
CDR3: CASSLVASYNEQFF

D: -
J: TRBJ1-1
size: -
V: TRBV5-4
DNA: TGTGCCAGCAGCCCGACAGACATGAACACTGAAGCTTTCTTT
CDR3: CASSPTDMNTEAFF

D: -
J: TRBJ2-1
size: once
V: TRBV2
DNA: TGTGCCAGCAGTGCACGGAATGAGCAGTTCTTC
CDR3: CASSARNEQFF

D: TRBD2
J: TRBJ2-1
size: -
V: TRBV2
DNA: TGTGCCAGCAGGAGGGAGGGCAATGAGCAGTTCTTC
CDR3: CASRREGNEQFF

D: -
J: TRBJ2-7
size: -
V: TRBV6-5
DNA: TGTGCCAGCAGTGAAGAGCTGGAATCCTACGAGCAGTACTTC
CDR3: CASSEELESYEQYF

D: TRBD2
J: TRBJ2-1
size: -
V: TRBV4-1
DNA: TGCGCCAGCAGCCTCTCCGGGACTAGCGGGGGTGAGCAGTTCTTC
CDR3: CASSLSGTSGGEQFF

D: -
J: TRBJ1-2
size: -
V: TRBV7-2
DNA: TGTGCCAGCAGCTTAGATCCTAATAGGGACCGAGGCTACACCTTC
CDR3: CASSLDPNRDRGYTF

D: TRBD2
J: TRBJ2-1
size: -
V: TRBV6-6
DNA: TGTGCCAGCAGTCGCGGGACTAGAGGTAATGAGCAGTTCTTC
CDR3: CASSRGTRGNEQFF

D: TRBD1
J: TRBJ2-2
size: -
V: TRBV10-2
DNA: TGCGCCAGCAGTGAGTACAGGGGGCGCACCGGGGAGCTGTTTTTT
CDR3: CASSEYRGRTGELFF

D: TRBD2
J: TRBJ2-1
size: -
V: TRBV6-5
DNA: TGTGCCAGCAGTTTAACTAGCGGGGGTTACAATGAGCAGTTCTTC
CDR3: CASSLTSGGYNEQFF

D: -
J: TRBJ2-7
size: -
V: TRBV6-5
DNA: TGTGCCAGCGAAACCTCTAGCTCCTACGAGCAGTACTTC
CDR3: CASETSSSYEQYF

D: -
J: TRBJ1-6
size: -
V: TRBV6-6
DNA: TGTGCCAGCACTACGCGGGGGTTTGGATCACCCCTCCACTTT
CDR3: CASTTRGFGSPLHF

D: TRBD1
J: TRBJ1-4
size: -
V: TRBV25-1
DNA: TGTGCCAGCAGTGACGACAGGGCAACTAATGAAAAACTGTTTTTT
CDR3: CASSDDRATNEKLFF

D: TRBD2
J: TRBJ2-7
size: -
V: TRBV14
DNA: TGTGCCAGCAGCCAAGGTCGGGGGGGCCGGTACGAGCAGTACTTC
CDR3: CASSQGRGGRYEQYF

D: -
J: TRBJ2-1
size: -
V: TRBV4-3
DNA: TGCGCCAGCAGCCAAGAGGAGTTCAGCGAGCAGTTCTTC
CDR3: CASSQEEFSEQFF

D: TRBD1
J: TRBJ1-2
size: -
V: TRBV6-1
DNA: TGTGCCAGCAGTCCCCGAGGACAGGGCTATGGCTACACCTTC
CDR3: CASSPRGQGYGYTF

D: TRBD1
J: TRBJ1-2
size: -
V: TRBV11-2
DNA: TGTGCCAGCAGCTTAGACGTAAGGACAGGGCAATCTGGCTACACCTTC
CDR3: CASSLDVRTGQSGYTF

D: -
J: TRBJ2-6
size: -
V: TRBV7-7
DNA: TGTGCCGTGCCAGCCCTCGAGGGAAACTCTGGGGCCAACGTCCTGACTTTC
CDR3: CAVPALEGNSGANVLTF

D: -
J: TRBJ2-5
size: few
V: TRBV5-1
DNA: TGCGCCAGCAGCTTGAGAGAGACCCAGTACTTC
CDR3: CASSLRETQYF

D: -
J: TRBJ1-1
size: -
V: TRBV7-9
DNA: TGTGCCAGCCGCGACGCGTGGGGTGAAGCTTTCTTT
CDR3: CASRDAWGEAFF

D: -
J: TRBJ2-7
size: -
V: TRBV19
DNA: TGTGCCAGTAGTCTGAGTCATCTCCGGGACTTCTCGTACGAGCAGTACTTC
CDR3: CASSLSHLRDFSYEQYF

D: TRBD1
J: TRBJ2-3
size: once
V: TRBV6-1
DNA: TGTGCCAGCCAAAGACAGGGGCATACAGATACGCAGTATTTT
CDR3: CASQRQGHTDTQYF

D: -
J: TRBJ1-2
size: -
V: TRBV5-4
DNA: TGCGCCAGCAGCCCGGGACTTAACTATGGCTACACCTTC
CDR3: CASSPGLNYGYTF

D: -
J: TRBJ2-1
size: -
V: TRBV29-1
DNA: TGCAGCGTTGAAGTCTCTAGGGGAATTAATGAGCAGTTCTTC
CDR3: CSVEVSRGINEQFF

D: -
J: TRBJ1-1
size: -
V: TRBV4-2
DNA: TGTGCCAGCAGCCAGGTCTTCGGGGGGAGTGAGAACACTGAAGCTTTCTTT
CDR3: CASSQVFGGSENTEAFF

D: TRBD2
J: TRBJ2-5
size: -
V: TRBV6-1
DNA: TGTGCCAGCAGTGAATCTAGCGGGGGAGAGACCCAGTACTTC
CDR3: CASSESSGGETQYF

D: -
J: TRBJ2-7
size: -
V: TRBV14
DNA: TGTGCCAGCAGCCTCCTAGGGCGTCAGGGCAGATCCTACGAGCAGTACTTC
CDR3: CASSLLGRQGRSYEQYF

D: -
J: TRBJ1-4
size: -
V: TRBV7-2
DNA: TGTGCCAGCAGCCCAAGTCCCGGAAGGGAACTGTTTTTT
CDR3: CASSPSPGRELFF

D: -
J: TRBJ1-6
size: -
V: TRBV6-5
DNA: TGTGCCAGCAGTACAGGGTTTTATAATTCACCCCTCCACTTT
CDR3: CASSTGFYNSPLHF

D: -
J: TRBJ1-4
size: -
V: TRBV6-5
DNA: TGTGCCAGCAGTTACGTAGGGGGAACTAATGAAAAACTGTTTTTT
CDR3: CASSYVGGTNEKLFF

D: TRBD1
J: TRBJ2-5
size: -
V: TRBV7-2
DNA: TGTGCCAGCAGCTTACCGACAGGGGGCGGGGAGACCCAGTACTTC
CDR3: CASSLPTGGGETQYF

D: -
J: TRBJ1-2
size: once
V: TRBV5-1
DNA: TGCGCCAGCAGCCCCTCCGGCGGCTCTAACTATGGCTACACCTTC
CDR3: CASSPSGGSNYGYTF

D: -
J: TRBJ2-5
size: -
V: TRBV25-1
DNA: TGTGCCAGCACAGGGGGGCTCGCGGGGGAGACCCAGTACTTC
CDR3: CASTGGLAGETQYF

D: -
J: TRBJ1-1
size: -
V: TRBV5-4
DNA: TGCGCCAGCAGCCAAGAGATGGCATACACTGAAGCTTTCTTT
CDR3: CASSQEMAYTEAFF

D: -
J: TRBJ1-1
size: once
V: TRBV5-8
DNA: TGTGCCAGCAGCTTGAAGTCCATGAACACTGAAGCTTTCTTT
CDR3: CASSLKSMNTEAFF